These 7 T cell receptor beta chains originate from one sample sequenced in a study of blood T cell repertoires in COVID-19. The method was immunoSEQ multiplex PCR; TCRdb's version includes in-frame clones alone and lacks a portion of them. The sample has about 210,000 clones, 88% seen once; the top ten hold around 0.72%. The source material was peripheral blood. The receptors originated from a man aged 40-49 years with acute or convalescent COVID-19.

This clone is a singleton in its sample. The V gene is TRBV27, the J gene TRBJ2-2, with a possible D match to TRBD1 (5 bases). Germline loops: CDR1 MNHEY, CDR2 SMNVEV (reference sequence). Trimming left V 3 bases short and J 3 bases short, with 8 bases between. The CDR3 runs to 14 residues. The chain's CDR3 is CASSLFRDTGELFF. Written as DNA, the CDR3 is TGTGCCAGCAGTTTGTTCAGGGACACCGGGGAGCTGTTTTTT.

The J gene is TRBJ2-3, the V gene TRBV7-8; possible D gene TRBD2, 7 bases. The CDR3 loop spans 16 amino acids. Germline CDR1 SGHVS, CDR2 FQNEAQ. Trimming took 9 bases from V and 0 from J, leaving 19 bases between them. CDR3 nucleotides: TGTGCCAGTTGTCGGGGGGCTTCCCTTAGCACAGATACGCAGTATTTT. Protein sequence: CASCRGASLSTDTQYF. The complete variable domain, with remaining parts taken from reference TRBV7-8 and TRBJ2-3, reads GAGVSQSPRYKVAKRGQDVALRCDPISGHVSLFWYQQALGQGPEFLTYFQNEAQLDKSGLPSDRFFAERPEGSVSTLKIQRTQQEDSAVYLCASCRGASLSTDTQYFGPGTRLTVL.

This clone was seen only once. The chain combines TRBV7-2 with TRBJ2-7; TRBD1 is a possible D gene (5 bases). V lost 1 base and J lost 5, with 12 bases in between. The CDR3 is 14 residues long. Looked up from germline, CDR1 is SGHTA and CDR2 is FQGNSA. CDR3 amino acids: CASSLGTGWNEQYF. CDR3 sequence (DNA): TGTGCCAGCAGCTTAGGAACAGGATGGAACGAGCAGTACTTC.

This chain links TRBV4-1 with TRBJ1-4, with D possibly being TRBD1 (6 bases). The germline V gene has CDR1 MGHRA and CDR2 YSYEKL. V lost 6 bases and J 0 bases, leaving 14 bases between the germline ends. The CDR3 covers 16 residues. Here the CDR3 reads CASSQGWGTTNEKLFF. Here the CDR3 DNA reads TGCGCCAGCAGTCAGGGGTGGGGAACAACTAATGAAAAACTGTTTTTT.

In DNA form, the CDR3 reads TGTGCCAGCTCCTTGGGGTTTGGGACAGGGGGTTCCTACGAGCAGTACTTC. Protein: CASSLGFGTGGSYEQYF. The chain uses TRBV5-4 and TRBJ2-7; 11 nucleotides align to TRBD1. The CDR3 consists of 17 residues. Germline-derived CDR1 and CDR2 are SGHNT and YYREEE (reference sequence). V trimming: 7 bases; J trimming: 1 base; junction bases outside the gene matches: 13. Variable domain in full (rest from reference TRBV5-4 and TRBJ2-7): ETGVTQSPTHLIKTRGQQVTLRCSSQSGHNTVSWYQQALGQGPQFIFQYYREEENGRGNFPPRFSGLQFPNYSSELNVNALELDDSALYLCASSLGFGTGGSYEQYFGPGTRLTVT.

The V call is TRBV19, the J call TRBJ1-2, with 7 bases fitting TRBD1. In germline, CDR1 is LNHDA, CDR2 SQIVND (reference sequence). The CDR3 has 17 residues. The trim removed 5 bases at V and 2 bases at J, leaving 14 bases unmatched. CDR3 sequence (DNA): TGTGCCAGTAGTGGTCCCCCACAGGGGCTCATCAACTATGGCTACACCTTC. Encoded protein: CASSGPPQGLINYGYTF.

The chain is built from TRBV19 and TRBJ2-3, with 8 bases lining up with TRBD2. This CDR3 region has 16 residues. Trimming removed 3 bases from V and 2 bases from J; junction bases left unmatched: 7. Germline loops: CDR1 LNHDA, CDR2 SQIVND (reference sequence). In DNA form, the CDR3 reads TGTGCCAGTAGTATCGGAGCGGGGGTCTACACAGATACGCAGTATTTT. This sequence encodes CASSIGAGVYTDTQYF.